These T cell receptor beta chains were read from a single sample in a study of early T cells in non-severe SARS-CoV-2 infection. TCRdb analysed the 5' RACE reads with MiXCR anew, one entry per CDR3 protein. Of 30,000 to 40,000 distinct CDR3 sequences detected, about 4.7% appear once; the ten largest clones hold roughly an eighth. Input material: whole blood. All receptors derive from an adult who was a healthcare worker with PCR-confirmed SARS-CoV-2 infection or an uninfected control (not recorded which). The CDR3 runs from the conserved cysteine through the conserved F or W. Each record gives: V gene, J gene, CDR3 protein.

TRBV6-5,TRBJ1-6,CASSYWGDRPNSPLHF
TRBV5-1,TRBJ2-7,CASSLVQGTYEQYF
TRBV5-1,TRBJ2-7,CASSLTGTVTYEQYF
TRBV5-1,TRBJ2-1,CASSLANLGGLQNLGNEQFF
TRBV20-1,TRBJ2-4,CSASGLAGDLKNIQYF
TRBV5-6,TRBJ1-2,CASSLQGVERYGYTF
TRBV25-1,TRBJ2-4,CASSDRFTKNIQYF
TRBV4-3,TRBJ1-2,CASSQTTGTNYGYTF
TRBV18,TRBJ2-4,CASSPPGLNIQYF
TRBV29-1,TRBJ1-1,CSVEEGGTSEAFF
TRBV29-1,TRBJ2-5,CSVRDLGTQYF
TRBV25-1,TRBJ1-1,CASSVRLGAGTEAFF
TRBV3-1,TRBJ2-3,CASSQEPGPTYTQYF
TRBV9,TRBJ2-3,CASSPTARGGGTDTQYF
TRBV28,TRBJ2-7,CASSLEGGPYEQYF
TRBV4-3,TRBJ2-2,CASSQGPREGELFF
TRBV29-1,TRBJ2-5,CSVEVGKGQETQYF
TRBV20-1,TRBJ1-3,CSARDGGLENTIYF
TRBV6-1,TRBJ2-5,CASSEPWRPRSTQYF
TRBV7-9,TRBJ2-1,CASSLNPSGGPSYNEQFF
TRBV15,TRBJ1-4,CATSSFSRDSEKLFF
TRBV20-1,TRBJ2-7,CSARGDGDRTKYEQYF
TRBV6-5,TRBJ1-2,CASSPLTGMSGGYTF
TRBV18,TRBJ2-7,CASPDDGRAYEQYF
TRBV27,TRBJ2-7,CASSPTASYEQYF
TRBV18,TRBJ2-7,CASSPQGAGYEQYF
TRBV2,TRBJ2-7,CASSEEGGLSYEQYF
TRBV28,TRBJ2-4,CASSPGQARLTKNIQYF
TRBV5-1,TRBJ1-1,CASSLERVNTEAFF
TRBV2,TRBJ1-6,CAWKRRGDSPLHF
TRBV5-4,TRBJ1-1,CASSHGGAMNTEAFF
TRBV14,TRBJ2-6,CASSQFSAGTGISGANVLTF
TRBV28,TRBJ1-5,CASVGRAHQPQHF
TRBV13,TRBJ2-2,CASSYLGQPTGELFF
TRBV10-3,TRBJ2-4,CAISEGQSVTGKNIQYF
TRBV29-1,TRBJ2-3,CSVDSTGGVADTQYF
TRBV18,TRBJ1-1,CASSPEIVDKNTEAFF
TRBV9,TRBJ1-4,CASSVKTGGAEKLFF
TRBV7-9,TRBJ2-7,CASSQIWGDGTATYEQYF
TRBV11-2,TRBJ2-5,CASSRTGSQQETQYF
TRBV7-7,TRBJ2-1,CASSLAKGTIEQFF
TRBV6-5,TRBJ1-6,CASRSYRGQGSPLHF
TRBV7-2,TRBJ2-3,CASGRSSGSTDTQYF
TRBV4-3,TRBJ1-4,CASSQDPVGRSTNEKLFF
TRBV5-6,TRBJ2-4,CASSPPGLAGGLAKNIQYF
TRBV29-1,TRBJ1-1,CSVEDSPLTAFF
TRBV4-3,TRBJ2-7,CASSQAISGGAGSYEQYF
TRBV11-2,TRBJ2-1,CASSGLSSYNEQFF
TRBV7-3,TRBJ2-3,CASSFLPLRRVSEDTQYF
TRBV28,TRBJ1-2,CASRSTLGQGAVGYTF
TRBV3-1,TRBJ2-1,CASSQDLSARGAIYNEQFF